The 21 T cell receptor beta chains reported below all come from one sample, sequenced in a study of control samples from healthy donors and cancer patients. Libraries were prepared by immunoSEQ multiplex PCR; TCRdb keeps only in-frame clonotypes and omits some of them. Seen here are 95,000 to 130,000 clones, approximately 90% observed once, and the top ten hold about 1.1%. The sample comprised PBMCs. The source of these receptors is a woman aged 50 to 65 with colorectal cancer.

The V call is TRBV11-2, the J call TRBJ2-3, with 15 bases matching TRBD2. Germline trimming cut 5 bases from V and 6 bases from J; bases unmatched to any gene: 9. The CDR3 spans 17 residues. The germline V gene encodes CDR1 SGHAT and CDR2 FQNNGV. The CDR3 coding sequence is TGTGCCAGCAGCCCAGCGGGACTAGCGGGAGGTTTGGATACGCAGTATTTT. It yields the protein CASSPAGLAGGLDTQYF.

The gene calls are TRBV6-5 and TRBJ1-1; D gene unclear. Trimming pared 5 bases from V and 11 bases from J, leaving 12 bases between. This CDR3 has 11 amino acids. Germline-derived CDR1 and CDR2 are MNHEY and SVGAGI. In nucleotides, the CDR3 is TGTGCCAGCAGTCTTAGTATTGACGCTTTCTTT. This sequence encodes CASSLSIDAFF.

J is TRBJ1-1 and V is TRBV9; TRBD1 is a possible D gene (6 bases). Trimming removed 0 bases at V and 4 bases at J, with 10 bases between. This CDR3 is 14 amino acids long. Germline V CDR1 and CDR2: SGDLS, YYNGEE. The CDR3 spells CASSVVTGPTEAFF. The DNA for the CDR3 is TGTGCCAGCAGCGTAGTGACAGGCCCCACTGAAGCTTTCTTT.

This rearrangement joins TRBV5-1 to TRBJ2-3, with D possibly matching TRBD2 (6 bases). Germline V lookup: CDR1 SGHRS, CDR2 YFSETQ. This CDR3 has 13 residues. V was pared by 0 bases and J by 5 bases, with 7 bases between. Written as DNA, the CDR3 is TGCGCCAGCAGCTTGGAGGGAGGAGATACGCAGTATTTT. Residues: CASSLEGGDTQYF. The variable domain in full, with the rest retrieved from reference TRBV5-1 and TRBJ2-3, is KAGVTQTPRYLIKTRGQQVTLSCSPISGHRSVSWYQQTPGQGLQFLFEYFSETQRNKGNFPGRFSGRQFSNSRSEMNVSTLELGDSALYLCASSLEGGDTQYFGPGTRLTVL.

The CDR3 DNA is TGTGCCAGCAGGTATCAGGGGGCGAGTAAGAGGGAAAATGAGCAGTTCTTC. Translation gives CASRYQGASKRENEQFF. This sequence joins TRBV27 and TRBJ2-1; 8 nucleotides line up with TRBD1. J was trimmed by 7 bases and V by 6 bases; bases with no gene match: 17. Germline lookup yields CDR1 MNHEY and CDR2 SMNVEV (reference sequence). The CDR3 contains 17 residues.

The rearrangement joins TRBV9 to TRBJ1-2; the D is unclear. The CDR3 runs to 13 residues. Deletions cut 2 bases from V and 8 bases from J, with 13 bases between. Germline CDR1 and CDR2: SGDLS and YYNGEE. The CDR3 DNA reads as TGTGCCAGCAGCGTGGAAGGTCCCGGGGGCTACACCTTC. Its translation is CASSVEGPGGYTF.

V is TRBV5-1 and J is TRBJ2-5; 7 bases are a match to TRBD1. V gave up 1 base and J gave up 5 bases; unmatched junction bases: 2. The V gene's germline CDR1 is SGHRS and CDR2 YFSETQ. This CDR3 is 13 amino acids long. In DNA form, the CDR3 reads TGCGCCAGCAGCTTGACAGGGGAGGAGACCCAGTACTTC. Its translation is CASSLTGEETQYF.

The V gene is TRBV9, the J gene TRBJ1-6; no reliable D call. Trimming pared 0 bases from V and 5 bases from J, leaving 6 bases between. The germline gives CDR1 SGDLS, CDR2 YYNGEE. The CDR3 sequence is 14 residues long. CDR3: CASSVEGDNSPLHF. The CDR3 DNA reads TGTGCCAGCAGCGTAGAGGGCGATAATTCACCCCTCCACTTT.

The V gene is TRBV7-9, the J gene TRBJ2-7; D perhaps matches TRBD1 (6 bases). Germline V gives CDR1 SEHNR, CDR2 FQNEAQ (reference sequence). CDR3 length equals 14 residues. V was cut by 4 bases and J by 7 bases, with 17 bases left in between. For the CDR3, the DNA is TGTGCCAGCAGCTCTACAGGGACGGCCTTTGAGCAGTACTTC. It specifies CASSSTGTAFEQYF.

V gene TRBV5-8 combines with J gene TRBJ1-2, with no clear D. V was shortened by 3 bases and J by 2 bases, with 20 bases between the two germline ends. This CDR3 is built from 17 residues. Per germline, CDR1 SGHTS and CDR2 YDEGEE. The CDR3 is CASSSPWAQASNYGYTF. The CDR3 nucleotides are TGTGCCAGCAGCTCCCCGTGGGCCCAGGCGTCAAACTATGGCTACACCTTC.

J is TRBJ2-1 and V is TRBV7-8; D not certain. This CDR3 region has 17 residues. The V gene's germline CDR1 is SGHVS and CDR2 FQNEAQ. The V end lost 1 base, the J end lost 0 bases, and 13 bases lay between the germline ends. The CDR3 nucleotides are TGTGCCAGCAGCTTAGGTCACAGACAAATCTCCTACAATGAGCAGTTCTTC. Its protein product is CASSLGHRQISYNEQFF. Full variable domain (remainder filled in from reference TRBV7-8 and TRBJ2-1): GAGVSQSPRYKVAKRGQDVALRCDPISGHVSLFWYQQALGQGPEFLTYFQNEAQLDKSGLPSDRFFAERPEGSVSTLKIQRTQQEDSAVYLCASSLGHRQISYNEQFFGPGTRLTVL.

The chain uses TRBV11-2 and TRBJ2-1; the D is unclear. CDR1 and CDR2 (germline): SGHAT, FQNNGV. V lost 3 bases, J lost 0 bases, and 12 bases lay in between. This CDR3 has 16 residues. The CDR3 DNA is TGTGCCAGCAGCTTTGGACCGCGGAGCTCCTACAATGAGCAGTTCTTC. This translates into CASSFGPRSSYNEQFF.

The rearrangement joins TRBV6-6 to TRBJ2-3; 7 nucleotides match TRBD2. The CDR3 has 16 amino acids. CDR1 is MNHNY, CDR2 SVGAGI, per germline (reference sequence). V was clipped by 2 bases and J by 5 bases; unmatched bases: 10. CDR3 coding DNA: TGTGCCAGCAGTTACGAGCTAGCGGAACAAGAAGATACGCAGTATTTT. Translation: CASSYELAEQEDTQYF.

CDR3: CASSDWLRTGEDGELFF. The CDR3 coding sequence is TGTGCCAGCAGTGACTGGCTAAGAACCGGTGAGGACGGGGAGCTGTTTTTT. The chain couples TRBV6-1 to TRBJ2-2; D unclear. V was clipped by 3 bases and J by 7 bases, with 21 bases between them. CDR1 and CDR2 (germline): MNHNS, SASEGT. The CDR3 extends over 17 amino acids.

J is TRBJ2-7 and V is TRBV6-5; a possible D gene is TRBD2 (7 bases). V was clipped by 7 bases and J by 3 bases, with 19 bases between them. CDR1 MNHEY and CDR2 SVGAGI come from the germline V gene. The CDR3 spans 15 residues. The DNA of the CDR3 is TGTGCCAGCACCCCGCCTAAGGGGGGGCTCTACGAGCAGTACTTC. Translating it yields CASTPPKGGLYEQYF.

This sequence joins TRBV3-1 (or the pseudogene TRBV3-2) and TRBJ2-3, with 7 bases fitting TRBD2. Germline trimming cut 4 bases from V and 11 bases from J; bases unmatched to any gene: 15. Germline-derived CDR1 and CDR2 are LGHDT and YNNKEL (reference sequence). The CDR3 is made up of 15 amino acids. The CDR3 here is CASSRSGTRFQGQYF. CDR3 nucleotides: TGTGCCAGCAGCCGAAGCGGGACTCGGTTTCAGGGGCAGTATTTT.

This chain's CDR3 is CASRTMGQGLEAAFF. The CDR3 region has the DNA TGTGCCAGCAGAACGATGGGACAGGGGCTCGAGGCAGCTTTCTTT. The chain uses TRBV6-1 and TRBJ1-1; 10 bases agree with TRBD1. Germline V gene lookup returns CDR1 MNHNS and CDR2 SASEGT. The CDR3 consists of 15 residues. Germline trimming cut 6 bases from V and 10 bases from J; bases unmatched to any gene: 14.

The chain couples TRBV6-5 to TRBJ1-1; D gene unclear. The CDR3 has 13 amino acids. Per germline, CDR1 MNHEY and CDR2 SVGAGI. Trimming shortened V by 7 bases and J by 4 bases, and 13 bases separated the two germline ends. In DNA, the CDR3 is TGTGCCAGCACAACCTTACGTGGCACTGAAGCTTTCTTT. Its protein product is CASTTLRGTEAFF.

V gene TRBV5-6 combines with J gene TRBJ2-6; D may be TRBD2 (5 bases). The germline V gene has CDR1 SGHDT and CDR2 YYEEEE. Deletions cut 7 bases from V and 0 bases from J, with 8 bases between. CDR3 length: 14 amino acids. This CDR3 is CASGSISGANVLTF. DNA of the CDR3: TGTGCCAGCGGGAGTATCTCTGGGGCCAACGTCCTGACTTTC.

This clone has a single count. The chain carries TRBV18 and TRBJ1-1, with 10 bases lining up with TRBD1. V gave up 2 bases and J gave up 6 bases; unmatched junction bases: 9. Germline CDR1 reads KGHSH; CDR2 reads LQKENI. The CDR3 runs to 16 residues. The CDR3 reads CASSPGIGQGDSEAFF. The CDR3 DNA reads TGTGCCAGCTCACCAGGTATTGGACAGGGGGATTCTGAAGCTTTCTTT.

The table lists this clone with a few counts. The chain couples TRBV19 to TRBJ2-7; D unclear. The CDR3 runs to 14 residues. Trimming left V 5 bases short and J 2 bases short, with 13 bases between. CDR1 and CDR2 (germline): LNHDA, SQIVND (reference sequence). The CDR3 sequence: CASSGYSSTYEQYF. The CDR3 nucleotides read TGTGCCAGTAGTGGTTATAGCAGTACCTACGAGCAGTACTTC.